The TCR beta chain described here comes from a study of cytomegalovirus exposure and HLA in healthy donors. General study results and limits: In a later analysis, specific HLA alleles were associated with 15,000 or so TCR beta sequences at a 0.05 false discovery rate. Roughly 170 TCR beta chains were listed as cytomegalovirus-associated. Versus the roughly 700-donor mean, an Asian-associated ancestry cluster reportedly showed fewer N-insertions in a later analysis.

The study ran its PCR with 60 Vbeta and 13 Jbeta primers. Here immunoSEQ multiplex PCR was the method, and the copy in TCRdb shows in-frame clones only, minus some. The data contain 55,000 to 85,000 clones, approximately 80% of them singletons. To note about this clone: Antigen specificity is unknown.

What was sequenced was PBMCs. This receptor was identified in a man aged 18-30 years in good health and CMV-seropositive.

CDR3 in amino acids: CASSPGSEYNEQFF. The CDR3 region has the DNA TGCGCCAGCAGCCCAGGGTCAGAATACAATGAGCAGTTCTTC. V is TRBV5-1 and J is TRBJ2-1; D might be TRBD1 (5 bases). This CDR3 has 14 amino acids. V was shortened by 4 bases and J by 4 bases, with 12 bases between the two germline ends. Germline CDR1 SGHRS, CDR2 YFSETQ.